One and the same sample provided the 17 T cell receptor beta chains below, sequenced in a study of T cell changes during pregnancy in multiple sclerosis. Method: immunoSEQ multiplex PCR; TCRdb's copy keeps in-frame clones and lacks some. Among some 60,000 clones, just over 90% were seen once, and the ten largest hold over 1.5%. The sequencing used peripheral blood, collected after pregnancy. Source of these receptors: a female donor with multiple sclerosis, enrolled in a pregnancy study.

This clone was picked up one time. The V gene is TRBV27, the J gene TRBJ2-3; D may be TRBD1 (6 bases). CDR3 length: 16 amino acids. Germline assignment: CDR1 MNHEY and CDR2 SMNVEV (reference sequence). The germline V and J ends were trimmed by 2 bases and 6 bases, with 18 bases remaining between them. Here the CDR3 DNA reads TGTGCCAGCAGTTTAATGGGGGCAGGGGTGCACGATACGCAGTATTTT. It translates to CASSLMGAGVHDTQYF.

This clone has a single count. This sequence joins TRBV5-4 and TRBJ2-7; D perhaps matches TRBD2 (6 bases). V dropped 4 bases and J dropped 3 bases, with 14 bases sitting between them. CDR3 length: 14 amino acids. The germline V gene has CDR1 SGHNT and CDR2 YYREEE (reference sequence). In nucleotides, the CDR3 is TGTGCCAGCAGCCCCGCCGGGAGTCGCTACGAGCAGTACTTC. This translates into CASSPAGSRYEQYF.

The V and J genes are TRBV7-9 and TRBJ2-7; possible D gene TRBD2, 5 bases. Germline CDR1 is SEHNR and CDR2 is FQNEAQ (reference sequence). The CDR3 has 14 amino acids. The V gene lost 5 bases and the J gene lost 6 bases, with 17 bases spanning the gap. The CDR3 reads CASSPGREAGEQYF. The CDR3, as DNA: TGTGCCAGCAGCCCGGGCCGGGAAGCTGGCGAGCAGTACTTC.

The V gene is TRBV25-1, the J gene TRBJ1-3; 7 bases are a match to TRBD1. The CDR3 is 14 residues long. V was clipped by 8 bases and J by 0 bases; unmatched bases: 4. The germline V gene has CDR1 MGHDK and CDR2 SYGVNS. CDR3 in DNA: TGTGCCAGCTCGGGACAGCACTCTGGAAACACCATATATTTT. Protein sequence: CASSGQHSGNTIYF. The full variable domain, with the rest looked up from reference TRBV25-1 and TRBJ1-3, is EADIYQTPRYLVIGTGKKITLECSQTMGHDKMYWYQQDPGMELHLIHYSYGVNSTEKGDLSSESTVSRIRTEHFPLTLESARPSHTSQYLCASSGQHSGNTIYFGEGSWLTVV.

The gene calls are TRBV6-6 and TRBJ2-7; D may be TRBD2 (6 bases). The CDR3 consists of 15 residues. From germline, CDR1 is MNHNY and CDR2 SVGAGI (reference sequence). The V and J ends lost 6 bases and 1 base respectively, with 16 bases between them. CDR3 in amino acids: CASSPPRDSSYEQYF. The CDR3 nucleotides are TGTGCCAGCAGCCCACCCCGGGACTCGTCCTACGAGCAGTACTTC.

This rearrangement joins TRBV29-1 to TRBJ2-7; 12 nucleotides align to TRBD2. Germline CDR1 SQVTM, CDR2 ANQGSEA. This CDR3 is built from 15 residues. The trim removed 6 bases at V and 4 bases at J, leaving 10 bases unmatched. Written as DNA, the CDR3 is TGCAGCGTACAAGAGACTAGCGGGAGAGGGTACGAGCAGTACTTC. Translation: CSVQETSGRGYEQYF.

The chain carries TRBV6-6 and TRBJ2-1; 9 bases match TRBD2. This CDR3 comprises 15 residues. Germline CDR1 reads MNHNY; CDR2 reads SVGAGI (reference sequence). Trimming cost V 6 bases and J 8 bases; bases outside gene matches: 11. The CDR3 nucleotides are TGTGCCAGCAGCCGACGTAGCGGGAGTTCTGATGAGCAGTTCTTC. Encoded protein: CASSRRSGSSDEQFF.

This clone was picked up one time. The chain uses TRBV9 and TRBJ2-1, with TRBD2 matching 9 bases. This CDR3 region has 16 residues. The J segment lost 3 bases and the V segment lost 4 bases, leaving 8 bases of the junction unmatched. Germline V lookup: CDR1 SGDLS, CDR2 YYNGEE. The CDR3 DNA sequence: TGTGCCAGCAGCACAAAAGCGGGAGGTGGCTACAATGAGCAGTTCTTC. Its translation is CASSTKAGGGYNEQFF.

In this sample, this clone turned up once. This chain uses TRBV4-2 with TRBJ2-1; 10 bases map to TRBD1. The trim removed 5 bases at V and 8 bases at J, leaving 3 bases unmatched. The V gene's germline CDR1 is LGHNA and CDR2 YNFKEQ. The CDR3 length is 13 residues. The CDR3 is CASSSDRGYEQFF. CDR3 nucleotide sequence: TGTGCCAGCAGCTCGGACAGGGGGTATGAGCAGTTCTTC.

CDR3 residues: CASSSTQLGGVTGYTF. Here the CDR3 DNA reads TGCGCCAGCAGCTCAACTCAACTAGGGGGCGTAACTGGCTACACCTTC. V and J are TRBV5-1 and TRBJ1-2, with 7 nucleotides matching TRBD1. The J segment lost 7 bases and the V segment lost 3 bases, leaving 15 bases of the junction unmatched. There are 16 residues in the CDR3. Germline-derived CDR1 and CDR2 are SGHRS and YFSETQ.

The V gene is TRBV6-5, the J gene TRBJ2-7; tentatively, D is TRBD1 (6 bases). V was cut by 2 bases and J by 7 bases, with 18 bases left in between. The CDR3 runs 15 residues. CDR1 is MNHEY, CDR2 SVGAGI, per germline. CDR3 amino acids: CASSYTRTAVGEQYF. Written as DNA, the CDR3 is TGTGCCAGCAGTTACACACGGACAGCCGTAGGGGAGCAGTACTTC.

CDR3 region: CASSAGATDTQYF. The CDR3 nucleotides are TGTGCCAGCAGTGCAGGGGCCACAGATACGCAGTATTTT. The genes are TRBV6-4 and TRBJ2-3; maybe TRBD1 (6 bases). This CDR3 spans 13 amino acids. V lost 4 bases and J lost 2, with 7 bases in between. Germline V gene data show CDR1 as MRHNA and CDR2 as SNTAGT.

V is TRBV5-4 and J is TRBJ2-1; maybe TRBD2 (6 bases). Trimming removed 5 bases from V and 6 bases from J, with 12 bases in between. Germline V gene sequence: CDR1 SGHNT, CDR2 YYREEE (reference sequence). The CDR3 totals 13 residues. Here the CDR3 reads CASRPTSTNEQFF. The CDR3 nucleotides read TGTGCCAGCAGGCCTACTAGCACCAATGAGCAGTTCTTC.

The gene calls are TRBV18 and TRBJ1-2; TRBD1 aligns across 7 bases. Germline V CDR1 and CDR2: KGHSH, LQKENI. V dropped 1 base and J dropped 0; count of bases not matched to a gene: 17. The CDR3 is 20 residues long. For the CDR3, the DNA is TGTGCCAGCTCACCACAAAATCAAGTGGGACAGACCTCTGCTAACTATGGCTACACCTTC. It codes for CASSPQNQVGQTSANYGYTF. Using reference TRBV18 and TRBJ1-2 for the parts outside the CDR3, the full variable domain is NAGVMQNPRHLVRRRGQEARLRCSPMKGHSHVYWYRQLPEEGLKFMVYLQKENIIDESGMPKERFSAEFPKEGPSILRIQQVVRGDSAAYFCASSPQNQVGQTSANYGYTFGSGTRLTVV.

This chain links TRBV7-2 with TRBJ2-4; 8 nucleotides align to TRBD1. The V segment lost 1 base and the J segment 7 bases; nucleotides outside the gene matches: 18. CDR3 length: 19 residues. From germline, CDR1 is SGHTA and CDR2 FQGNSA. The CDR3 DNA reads TGTGCCAGCAGCTTAGAAGGGGTGAGGACAGGGACATTTCGGAACATTCAGTACTTC. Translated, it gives CASSLEGVRTGTFRNIQYF.

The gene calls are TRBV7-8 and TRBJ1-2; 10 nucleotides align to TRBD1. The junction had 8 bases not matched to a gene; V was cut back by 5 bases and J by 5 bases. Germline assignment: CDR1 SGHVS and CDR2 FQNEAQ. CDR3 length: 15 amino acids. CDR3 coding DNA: TGTGCCAGCAGCCCAAGATGGGACAGGGGATATGGCTACACCTTC. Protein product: CASSPRWDRGYGYTF.

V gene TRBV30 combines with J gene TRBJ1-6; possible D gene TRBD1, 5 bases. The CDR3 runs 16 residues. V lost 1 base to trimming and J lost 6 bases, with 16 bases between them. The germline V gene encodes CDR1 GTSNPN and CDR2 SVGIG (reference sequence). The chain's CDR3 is CAWSGVLGQVNSPLHF. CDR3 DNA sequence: TGTGCCTGGAGTGGGGTCCTCGGACAAGTTAATTCACCCCTCCACTTT.